This T cell receptor (beta chain) was identified in a study of patients and donors after allogeneic stem cell transplantation (TCRdb year 2020). At the junction V is shortened by 0 bases and J by 7 bases, with 14 bases in between. Measured from the cysteine to the phenylalanine, the CDR3 is 14 residues long. Only the CDR3 DNA is retained, 42 bases long and in frame from the first base. CDR1 and CDR2 are drawn from the germline V gene: SGDLS, YYNGEE. This clonotype came up once. Its cognate antigen has yet to be identified. No much larger clone exists at a distance of one base, and base qualities are not known. One read alone is weak evidence. Receptor amplification or capture employed RT-PCR. Instrument used: NextSeq 550. Starting from the raw public reads, TCRdb applied fastp trimming at Q25, assembled clones with MiXCR and retained in-frame beta chains. Rows are unified per CDR3 protein, each entry keeping the most common DNA and genes. In this sample the table shows about 200,000 distinct CDR3 sequences, 38% of which occur a single time. The ten largest make up under 14% of the sample.

The receptor was isolated from a human donor who was either an allogeneic HSCT recipient or a stem cell or donor lymphocyte infusion donor (not recorded which). It is not recorded whose cells these are; they may come from a transplant donor. The chain links TRBV9 with TRBJ2-7; tentative D gene TRBD1, with 6 bases matching. Sequencing was done on a sample of blood, either unsorted or a sorted T cell fraction (not recorded which). CDR3 sequence: CASSVGSGAREQYF. The base sequence is TGTGCCAGCAGCGTAGGGTCAGGGGCCCGGGAGCAGTACTTC.